The 22 T cell receptor beta chains given below trace back to one sample, sequenced in a study of a mutant IDH1 vaccine in newly diagnosed glioma (dated by TCRdb to the early 2020s). Their antigen targets remain unknown. The method was the immunoSEQ multiplex PCR assay. The source is immuneACCESS, and TCRdb retained only in-frame sequences with V and J called. Part of the clones is not carried over; for the studies checked, unresolved V genes explain less than half of this, and the remainder is unexplained. This sample lists about 64,000 clones; roughly 71% were detected once. In total, the top ten clones hold 4.7% of the sample. The sample's time point label, in plain terms: week 35, safety follow-up. Each vaccine dose, consisting of 300 ug of a 20-mer mutant IDH1 peptide in Montanide, was administered subcutaneously with topical imiquimod. Sequences were derived from PBMCs, sampled from a glioma patient whose treatment included an IDH1 peptide vaccine. These receptors were collected from a man in his fifties with glioma.

The rearrangement links TRBV14 to TRBJ1-2, with D tentatively TRBD1 (6 bases). Germline V gene sequence: CDR1 SGHDN, CDR2 FVKESK. V lost 4 bases to trimming and J lost 5 bases, with 17 bases between them. CDR3 length: 15 residues. CDR3 in DNA: TGTGCCAGCAGCCTTACAGGGTTTCACTCTTATGGCTACACCTTC. Translation: CASSLTGFHSYGYTF.

The chain uses TRBV5-1 and TRBJ2-7, with 8 bases that match TRBD1. V gave up 2 bases and J gave up 5 bases; unmatched junction bases: 6. Per germline, CDR1 SGHRS and CDR2 YFSETQ. The CDR3 contains 14 residues. In nucleotides, the CDR3 is TGCGCCAGCAGCTTCGGCAGGGGGCTCAACGAGCAGTACTTC. This translates into CASSFGRGLNEQYF.

This chain uses TRBV27 with TRBJ1-1, with TRBD1 as a possible D gene (6 bases). Trimming removed 2 bases at V and 7 bases at J, with 11 bases between. The CDR3 extends over 13 amino acids. The germline V gene encodes CDR1 MNHEY and CDR2 SMNVEV (reference sequence). The CDR3 DNA follows: TGTGCCAGCAGTTTACAGGAAGGGGGTGAAGCTTTCTTT. It yields the protein CASSLQEGGEAFF.

The CDR3 DNA reads TGTGCCAGTAGTATAGACAGAGAGACCAACAATGAGCAGTTCTTC. Protein product: CASSIDRETNNEQFF. The rearrangement joins TRBV19 to TRBJ2-1, with D hard to call. The CDR3 loop spans 15 amino acids. V gave up 0 bases and J gave up 5 bases, with 11 bases separating them. In germline, CDR1 is LNHDA, CDR2 SQIVND (reference sequence).

The rearrangement joins TRBV6-1 to TRBJ2-2, with a tentative D call TRBD1 (6 bases). Looked up from germline, CDR1 is MNHNS and CDR2 is SASEGT. This CDR3 spans 13 amino acids. V lost 7 bases to trimming and J lost 4 bases, with 10 bases between them. CDR3 sequence (DNA): TGTGCCAGCAAGATAGGGGGCACCGGGGAGCTGTTTTTT. Translation: CASKIGGTGELFF.

The V call is TRBV27, the J call TRBJ2-1; D not resolved. Trimming pared 4 bases from V and 6 bases from J, leaving 7 bases between. Germline V lookup: CDR1 MNHEY, CDR2 SMNVEV (reference sequence). This CDR3 has 12 amino acids. Here the CDR3 reads CASSSLPNEQFF. The CDR3 coding sequence is TGTGCCAGCAGTTCCCTCCCCAATGAGCAGTTCTTC.

J is TRBJ1-2 and V is TRBV7-2; D uncertain. This CDR3 region has 15 residues. Deletions cut 2 bases from V and 8 bases from J, with 18 bases between. CDR1 is SGHTA and CDR2 is FQGNSA in the germline V gene. The CDR3 DNA reads TGTGCCAGCAGCTTACTCTCCGGCAGCCTTGAGGGCTACACCTTC. This sequence encodes CASSLLSGSLEGYTF.

This clone was found a few times. V is TRBV18 and J is TRBJ1-3, with TRBD1 matching 9 bases. The CDR3 consists of 17 residues. Germline CDR1 is KGHSH and CDR2 is LQKENI. J lost 0 bases, V lost 1 base, and 4 bases had no gene match. The CDR3 protein is CASSPRGTGFSGNTIYF. The CDR3 nucleotides read TGTGCCAGCTCACCACGGGGGACAGGGTTCTCTGGAAACACCATATATTTT.

In its sample, this clone was seen once. The V call is TRBV19, the J call TRBJ2-3; a possible D gene is TRBD2 (6 bases). CDR1 LNHDA and CDR2 SQIVND come from the germline V gene (reference sequence). The V gene lost 0 bases and the J gene lost 8 bases, with 12 bases spanning the gap. This CDR3 region has 14 residues. The CDR3 protein is CASSIEPGESTQYF. The CDR3 DNA reads as TGTGCCAGTAGTATAGAACCGGGGGAAAGTACGCAGTATTTT.

DNA of the CDR3: TGTGCCAGCAGTCCCAGGGATAATGCTTACAATGAGCAGTTCTTC. It translates to CASSPRDNAYNEQFF. The J gene is TRBJ2-1, the V gene TRBV25-1, with D possibly matching TRBD1 (5 bases). The length of the CDR3 is 15 residues. Germline CDR1 MGHDK, CDR2 SYGVNS. Deletions cut 5 bases from V and 4 bases from J, with 15 bases between.

CDR3 nucleotides: TGTGCCAGCAGTTTCTTTCGGGGTAAGAATGAGCAGTTCTTC. The encoded protein is CASSFFRGKNEQFF. This chain connects TRBV27 to TRBJ2-1; perhaps TRBD2 as D (5 bases). CDR3 length: 14 residues. CDR1 is MNHEY and CDR2 is SMNVEV in the germline V gene (reference sequence). Between the trimmed V and J ends, which lost 3 bases and 7 bases, there was a span of 13 bases.

The genes are TRBV5-1 and TRBJ2-2; 8 nucleotides agree with TRBD1. The germline V gene encodes CDR1 SGHRS and CDR2 YFSETQ. The CDR3 has 15 residues. V dropped 2 bases and J dropped 4; count of bases not matched to a gene: 4. The CDR3 bases are TGCGCCAGCAGCTTTCGGACAGGGCCCACCGGGGAGCTGTTTTTT. Protein product: CASSFRTGPTGELFF.

This clone was observed once. This chain connects TRBV4-3 to TRBJ2-1; D possibly corresponds to TRBD1 (5 bases). Trimming removed 3 bases at V and 8 bases at J, with 17 bases between. The germline gives CDR1 LGHNA, CDR2 YSLEER. CDR3 size: 15 residues. CDR3 region: CASSQVTGSGDEQFF. CDR3 nucleotide sequence: TGCGCCAGCAGCCAGGTCACAGGATCAGGCGATGAGCAGTTCTTC.

The table lists this clone with a count of one. The V and J genes are TRBV18 and TRBJ2-5, with 11 bases fitting TRBD2. V gave up 5 bases and J gave up 2 bases; unmatched junction bases: 4. The CDR3 loop spans 15 amino acids. The germline V gene has CDR1 KGHSH and CDR2 LQKENI. CDR3 nucleotides: TGTGCCAGCTCATTCTCTAGCGGGGGGCAAGAGACCCAGTACTTC. Residues: CASSFSSGGQETQYF.

V usage is TRBV11-2 and J usage is TRBJ1-2, with unresolved D. This CDR3 is 13 amino acids long. From germline, CDR1 is SGHAT and CDR2 FQNNGV. V was trimmed by 5 bases and J by 4 bases, leaving 11 bases between them. The CDR3 protein is CASSPPGAYGYTF. CDR3 nucleotide sequence: TGTGCCAGCAGCCCCCCGGGAGCCTATGGCTACACCTTC.

The rearrangement links TRBV30 to TRBJ2-1; 9 bases are a match to TRBD1. The germline CDR1 and CDR2 sequences are GTSNPN and SVGIG (reference sequence). CDR3 length: 16 amino acids. V shed 0 bases, J shed 8 bases, and the junction held 11 bases outside the gene matches. CDR3 protein: CAWSVQDRGVPYEQFF. DNA of the CDR3: TGTGCCTGGAGTGTACAAGACAGGGGGGTCCCCTATGAGCAGTTCTTC. Filled out from reference TRBV30 and TRBJ2-1, the complete variable domain reads SQTIHQWPATLVQPVGSPLSLECTVEGTSNPNLYWYRQAAGRGLQLLFYSVGIGQISSEVPQNLSASRPQDRQFILSSKKLLLSDSGFYLCAWSVQDRGVPYEQFFGPGTRLTVL.

V and J are TRBV6-4 and TRBJ2-3; D unresolved. Germline CDR1 MRHNA, CDR2 SNTAGT. The V and J ends lost 4 bases and 0 bases respectively, with 8 bases between them. The CDR3 length is 14 residues. As DNA, the CDR3 is TGTGCCAGCAGTGTAAGTCAGAGCACAGATACGCAGTATTTT. It is translated as CASSVSQSTDTQYF.

The rearrangement links TRBV7-9 to TRBJ2-2, with 9 bases fitting TRBD1. CDR1 and CDR2 (germline): SEHNR, FQNEAQ (reference sequence). The CDR3 loop spans 16 amino acids. J gave up 5 bases and V 5 bases, and 9 bases lay outside the gene matches. The CDR3 nucleotides are TGTGCCAGCAGCGCTAACAGGGGGCGCGGGACCGGGGAGCTGTTTTTT. It yields the protein CASSANRGRGTGELFF.

This clone was found a few times. The chain uses TRBV15 and TRBJ2-5; no firm D call. The V gene's germline CDR1 is LNHNV and CDR2 YYDKDF (reference sequence). This CDR3 has 12 residues. V lost 5 bases and J 4 bases, leaving 8 bases between the germline ends. In nucleotides, the CDR3 is TGTGCCACCAGCCTCTTTGGAGAGACCCAGTACTTC. This codes for CATSLFGETQYF.

The table lists this clone with a count of one. The V gene is TRBV6-6, the J gene TRBJ1-2; no reliable D call. V lost 0 bases, J lost 0 bases, and 11 bases lay in between. CDR1 and CDR2 (germline): MNHNY, SVGAGI (reference sequence). The CDR3 spans 16 residues. CDR3 bases: TGTGCCAGCAGTTACTCGGGCGGGTCAACTAACTATGGCTACACCTTC. Encoded protein: CASSYSGGSTNYGYTF.

The chain carries TRBV5-6 and TRBJ2-2; D gene unclear. CDR3 length: 13 residues. V lost 3 bases to trimming and J lost 2 bases, with 5 bases between them. The germline V gene has CDR1 SGHDT and CDR2 YYEEEE. The CDR3 protein is CASSWQNTGELFF. In DNA form, the CDR3 reads TGTGCCAGCAGCTGGCAAAACACCGGGGAGCTGTTTTTT.

The J gene is TRBJ2-1, the V gene TRBV6-5, with D perhaps matching TRBD2 (7 bases). Between the trimmed V and J ends, which lost 4 bases and 7 bases, there was a span of 20 bases. This CDR3 has 16 amino acids. In germline, CDR1 is MNHEY, CDR2 SVGAGI. The chain's CDR3 is CASSSKRGGAGNEQFF. The CDR3 coding sequence is TGTGCCAGCAGTTCCAAAAGAGGGGGGGCGGGAAATGAGCAGTTCTTC.